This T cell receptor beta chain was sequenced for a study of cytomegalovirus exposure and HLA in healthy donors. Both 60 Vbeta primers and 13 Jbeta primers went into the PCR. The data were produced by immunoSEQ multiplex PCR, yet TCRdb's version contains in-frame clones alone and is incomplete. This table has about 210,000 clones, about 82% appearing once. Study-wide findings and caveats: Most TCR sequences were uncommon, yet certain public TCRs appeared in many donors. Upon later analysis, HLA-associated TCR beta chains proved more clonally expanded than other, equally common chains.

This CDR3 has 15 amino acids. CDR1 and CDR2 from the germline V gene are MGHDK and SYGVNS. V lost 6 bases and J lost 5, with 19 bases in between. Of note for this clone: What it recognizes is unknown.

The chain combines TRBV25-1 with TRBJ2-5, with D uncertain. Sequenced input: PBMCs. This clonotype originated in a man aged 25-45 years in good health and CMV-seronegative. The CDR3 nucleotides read TGTGCCAGCAGCGAACCTCGCGGTAGAGACGAGACCCAGTACTTC. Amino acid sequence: CASSEPRGRDETQYF.